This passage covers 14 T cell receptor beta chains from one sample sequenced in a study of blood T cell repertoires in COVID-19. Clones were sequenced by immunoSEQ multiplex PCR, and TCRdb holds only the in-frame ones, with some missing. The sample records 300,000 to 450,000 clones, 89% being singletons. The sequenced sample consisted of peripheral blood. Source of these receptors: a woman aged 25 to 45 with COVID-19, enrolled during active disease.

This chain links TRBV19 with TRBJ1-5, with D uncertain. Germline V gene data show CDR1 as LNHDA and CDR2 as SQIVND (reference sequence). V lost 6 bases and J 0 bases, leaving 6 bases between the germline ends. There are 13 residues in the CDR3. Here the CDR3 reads CASSSNSNQPQHF. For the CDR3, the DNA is TGTGCCAGTAGCAGTAATAGCAATCAGCCCCAGCATTTT.

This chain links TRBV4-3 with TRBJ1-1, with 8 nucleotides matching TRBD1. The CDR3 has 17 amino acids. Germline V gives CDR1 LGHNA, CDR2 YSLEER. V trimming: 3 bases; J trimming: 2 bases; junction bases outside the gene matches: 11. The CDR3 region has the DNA TGCGCCAGCAGCCACTCCGGGACAGGCGTTTCTAACACTGAAGCTTTCTTT. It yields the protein CASSHSGTGVSNTEAFF.

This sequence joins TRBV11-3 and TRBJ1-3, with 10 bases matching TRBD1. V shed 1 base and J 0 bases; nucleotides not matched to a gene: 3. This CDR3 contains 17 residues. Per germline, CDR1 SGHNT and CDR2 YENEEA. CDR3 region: CASSLGDRGSSGNTIYF. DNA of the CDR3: TGTGCCAGCAGCTTAGGGGACAGGGGAAGCTCTGGAAACACCATATATTTT.

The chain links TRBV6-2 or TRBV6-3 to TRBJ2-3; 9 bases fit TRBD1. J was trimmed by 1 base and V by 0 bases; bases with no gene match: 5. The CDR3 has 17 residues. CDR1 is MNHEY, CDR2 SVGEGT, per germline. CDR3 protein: CASSYSPGQGRTDTQYF. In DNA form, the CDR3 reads TGTGCCAGCAGTTACTCTCCGGGACAGGGACGCACAGATACGCAGTATTTT.

For the CDR3, the DNA is TGTGCCAGCAGCCCCCATAGCACAGATACGCAGTATTTT. Translation gives CASSPHSTDTQYF. This chain connects TRBV3-1 (or the pseudogene TRBV3-2) to TRBJ2-3, with D unresolved. CDR3 length: 13 residues. The germline V and J ends were trimmed by 4 bases and 0 bases, with 5 bases remaining between them. CDR1 is LGHDT, CDR2 YNNKEL, per germline (reference sequence).

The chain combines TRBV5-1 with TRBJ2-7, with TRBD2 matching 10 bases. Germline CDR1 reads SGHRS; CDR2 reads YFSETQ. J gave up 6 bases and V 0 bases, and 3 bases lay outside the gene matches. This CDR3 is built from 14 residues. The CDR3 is CASSLDPSGSEQYV. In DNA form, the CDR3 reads TGCGCCAGCAGCTTGGACCCTAGCGGGAGCGAGCAGTACGTC.

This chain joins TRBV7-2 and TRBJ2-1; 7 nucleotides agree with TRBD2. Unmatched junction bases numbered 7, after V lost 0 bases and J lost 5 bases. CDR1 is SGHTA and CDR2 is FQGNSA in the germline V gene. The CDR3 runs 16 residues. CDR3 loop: CASSLASRGRHNEQFF. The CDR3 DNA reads TGTGCCAGCAGCTTAGCGTCGCGCGGGAGACACAATGAGCAGTTCTTC.

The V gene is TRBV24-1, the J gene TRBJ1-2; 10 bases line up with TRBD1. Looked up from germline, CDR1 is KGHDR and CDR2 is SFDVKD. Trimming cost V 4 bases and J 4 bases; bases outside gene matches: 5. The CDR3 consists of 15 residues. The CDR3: CATSDGTGDFYGYTF. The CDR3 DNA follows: TGTGCCACCAGTGACGGGACAGGGGACTTCTATGGCTACACCTTC.

The CDR3 nucleotides are TGTGCCAGCTCACCAAGGACAGGGGTAGAGACCCAGTACTTC. Translating gives CASSPRTGVETQYF. The chain links TRBV18 to TRBJ2-5, with TRBD1 matching 9 bases. The CDR3 loop spans 14 amino acids. Germline V gene data show CDR1 as KGHSH and CDR2 as LQKENI. Trimming removed 2 bases from V and 4 bases from J; junction bases left unmatched: 2.

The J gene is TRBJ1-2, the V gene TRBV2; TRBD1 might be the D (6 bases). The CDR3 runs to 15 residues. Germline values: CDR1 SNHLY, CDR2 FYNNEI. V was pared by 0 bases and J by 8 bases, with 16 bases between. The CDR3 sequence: CASSEAFTGGGGYTF. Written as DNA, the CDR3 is TGTGCCAGCAGTGAAGCTTTCACTGGGGGCGGGGGCTACACCTTC.

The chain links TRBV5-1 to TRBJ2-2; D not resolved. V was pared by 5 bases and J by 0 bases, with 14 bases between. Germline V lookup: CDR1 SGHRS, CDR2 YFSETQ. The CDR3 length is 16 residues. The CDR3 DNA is TGCGCCAGCAGGCGCCCCCCATTCGCGAACACCGGGGAGCTGTTTTTT. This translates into CASRRPPFANTGELFF.

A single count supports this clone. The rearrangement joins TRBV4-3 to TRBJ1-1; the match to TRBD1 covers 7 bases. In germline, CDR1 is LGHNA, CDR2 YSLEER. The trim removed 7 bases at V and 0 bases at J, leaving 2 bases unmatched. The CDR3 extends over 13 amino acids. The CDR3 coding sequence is TGCGCCAGCACGGGACAGATGAACACTGAAGCTTTCTTT. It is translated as CASTGQMNTEAFF.

CDR3 protein: CASSSLTSGANTGELFF. In DNA, the CDR3 is TGTGCCAGCAGCAGCCTCACTAGCGGGGCTAACACCGGGGAGCTGTTTTTT. This chain connects TRBV7-2 to TRBJ2-2, with 10 positions matching TRBD2. CDR1 SGHTA and CDR2 FQGNSA come from the germline V gene. The CDR3 runs 17 residues. V trimming: 5 bases; J trimming: 2 bases; junction bases outside the gene matches: 8.

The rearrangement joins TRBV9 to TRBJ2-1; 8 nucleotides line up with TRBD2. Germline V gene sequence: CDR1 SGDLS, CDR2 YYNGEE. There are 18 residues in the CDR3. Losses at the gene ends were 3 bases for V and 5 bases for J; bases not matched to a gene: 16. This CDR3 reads CASSDPGGGPIGDNEQFF. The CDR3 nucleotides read TGTGCCAGCAGCGACCCGGGGGGGGGACCCATTGGGGACAATGAGCAGTTCTTC.